Here is one T cell receptor beta chain with its context. One junction end disagrees with the germline gene, perhaps due to a read error. TCRdb keeps only in-frame clones here, not all; method: immunoSEQ multiplex PCR. This table holds more than 65,000 clones, 60% to 80% found once. The data are from a study of T cell responses to AZD1222 COVID-19 vaccine. The V gene's germline CDR1 is SEHNR and CDR2 FQNEAQ (reference sequence). This CDR3 comprises 14 residues. The material was peripheral blood, obtained on day 0 of AZD1222 vaccination. This chain uses TRBV7-9 with TRBJ2-7, with D perhaps being TRBD1 or TRBD2 (5 bases each). The sequence derives from an adult in good health. This CDR3 is CASSLEGSGTSPFF. As DNA, the CDR3 is TGTGCCAGCAGCTTAGAGGGGAGCGGAACCTCCCCTTTCTTC.